The following is a TCR beta chain sequence with its context. Its cognate antigen is unknown. This sample was taken from a study of OX40 agonist ivuxolimab in advanced cancers. Study-level results: What antigens the expanded peripheral T cells recognized was never established.

Patients were ruled out by autoimmune disease history or systemic immunosuppression. Only in-frame clones appear in the TCRdb table, and some are missing; sequencing was by immunoSEQ multiplex PCR. In the table there are nearly 60,000 clones, over 75% of which are singletons. Sequences were derived from CD4+ or CD8+ T cells sorted from blood, sampled in a trial of the OX40 agonist ivuxolimab. The receptor was isolated from an adult with an advanced solid tumor such as melanoma, head and neck, liver or kidney cancer.

CDR3 DNA sequence: TGTGCCAGCAGCTTATCACAGGGGACTTCTGGGGCCAACGTCCTGACTTTC. Its protein is CASSLSQGTSGANVLTF. The chain has TRBV7-3 and TRBJ2-6; D might be TRBD1 (7 bases). Per germline, CDR1 SGHTA and CDR2 FQGTGA. This CDR3 is built from 17 residues. Trimming shortened V by 2 bases and J by 1 base, and 12 bases separated the two germline ends.